This TCR beta chain comes out of a study of cytomegalovirus exposure and HLA in healthy donors (dated by TCRdb to 2016 to 2017). Background for the entire study: An earlier analysis of several hundred of the donors reported 250 to 300 Gb of sequence data and some 120 million unique TCR beta sequences from 150 million to 200 million T cells. Besides the first cohort of 666 subjects, a separate validation cohort made up of roughly 120 different subjects was used. To predict cytomegalovirus infection status, the study brought together high-throughput TCR immunosequencing, statistical association of individual TCRs with disease status, and machine learning. Typing coverage varied by locus: roughly 629-640 donors for A, B, C, DRB1 and DQB1; approximately 520 for DQA1; approximately 570 for DPA1; under 490 for DPB1. HLA typing included class I and class II loci at four-digit resolution. Every discovery cohort repertoire had been produced on one sequencing platform. A later analysis re-analyzed previously published TCR beta repertoires from 660 or so donors and added high-resolution HLA genotyping to study TCR occurrence patterns. Of the roughly 400 genotyped donors, approximately 83% fell in the genetic ancestry cluster associated with self-reported Caucasian donors. Rather than using new phenotypic data, the later analysis identified candidate immune exposures from TCR beta sequences and from how often those sequences occurred across donors. Among 300 to 500 genotyped donors of the cohort, an average of around 240,000 unique TCR beta nucleotide sequences was sequenced per donor, of which approximately 19% were non-productive. Using immunosequencing, the study profiled T cell repertoires from about 650 subjects and related those repertoires to cytomegalovirus serostatus. Genome-wide SNP genotypes for about 55% of the roughly 670 donors were used in a later genetic analysis, which treated that subset as a discovery cohort. Donor age, sex, ethnicity and CMV serostatus were collected together with the repertoire data. Approximately 300 gigabases of sequencing data and around 80 million unique TCR sequences made up an early release that covered approximately 700 HLA-typed donors. The study aimed to test whether signatures of past pathogen exposure could be identified by cataloging public T cell receptors. Roughly 5 DR-DQ haplotypes were treated as single units for association and clustering because of strong linkage in the cohort. In an earlier analysis of roughly 600 of the donors, high-throughput TCR beta sequencing was used to judge whether each TCR beta V gene segment behaved as functional or pseudogenic. General study outcomes and caveats: Across donors, most TCR sequences were observed very rarely, whereas some public TCRs were present in many individuals. The only immune exposure information available for the cohort was CMV serostatus. In a later analysis, TCR association rates were found to vary across HLA loci, with the most associated TCRs seen for DRB1 alleles and the fewest for HLA-C alleles. A cluster of highly shared sequence variants was judged likely to be a technical artifact of the sequencing pipeline. Compared with the approximately 670-donor mean, donors in an Asian-associated ancestry cluster had fewer N-insertions in productive TCRs, according to a later genetic analysis. At a false discovery rate of 0.05, a later analysis linked around 15,000 TCR beta sequences to specific HLA alleles. Presence/absence analyses assumed roughly uniform sequencing depth across donors, an assumption that may not hold. The cohort was sequenced for TCR beta chains only, and without alpha or paired-chain data the features that could be detected were limited. A further reported finding was that TCR beta sequences accurately predicted the HLA-A and HLA-B alleles for most subjects in the first cohort. In a later analysis, HLA-associated TCR beta chains were found to be more clonally expanded and to have lower generation probabilities than equally common non-associated chains. In a later analysis, most CMV-associated TCR beta chains were found to appear HLA-restricted, with HLA associations seemingly driven largely by CMV exposure. The earlier analysis of 450 to 700 of the donors excluded approximately 17 rarely observed V segments, including chromosome 9 orphons, because counts were too low. A total of fewer than 200 TCR beta chains were listed by the study as associated with cytomegalovirus. In an earlier analysis of more than 500 of the donors, most TCR beta V segments appeared in productive rearrangements about 90% or about 30% of the time, broadly matching IMGT annotations. The authors suggested that the approach could potentially be extended to other disease states and immunological phenotypes. The classifier was reported to diagnose cytomegalovirus status with high specificity and sensitivity in both the original cohort and the validation cohort. Strong co-occurrence of HLA alleles, especially DR and DQ, made assigning TCR associations to individual alleles difficult. A later analysis reported that several top co-occurrence clusters appeared linked to parvovirus B19, influenza, CMV and Epstein-Barr virus. Some IMGT-functional V segments, including TRBV6-2 and TRBV6-3, could not be told apart with the 87-base-pair reads, so those segments were excluded. In a later genetic analysis, a missense DCLRE1C variant was associated with V-gene and J-gene trimming of TCR beta chains, and the association was replicated in an independent cohort. Linkage disequilibrium might explain the correlated functional status among segregating V segments, but an unknown experimental factor could not be ruled out. Because HLA typing was missing for some donors at each locus, association tests included only the typed subset. Three of the identified cytomegalovirus-associated TCR beta chains were confirmed in vitro to be specific for cytomegalovirus antigens.

The cohort comprised some 680 healthy bone marrow donors. At the time of sampling, every cohort member was nominally healthy, though immune exposures that went unrecorded were likely present. The donor tested CMV seronegative and was one of the 352 seronegative cohort members. A peripheral blood sample was collected from each donor, and TCR beta sequencing was performed on peripheral blood mononuclear cells. Genomic DNA extraction from the blood cell samples was performed with the Qiagen DNeasy Blood Extraction Kit. The cysteine opens and the phenylalanine closes a CDR3 of 14 amino acids. The CDR3 DNA has 42 bases and is translated from base 1. The germline V gene (reference sequence) supplies CDR1 LNHDA and CDR2 SQIVND. To prepare the library, the immunoSEQ multiplex PCR assay was applied. For the multiplex PCR, a mixture combining 60 forward primers for TCR Vbeta segments and 13 reverse primers for TCR Jbeta segments was used. The CDR3 region of rearranged TCR beta genes was amplified from genomic DNA by a multiplex PCR assay. The Illumina HiSeq System was used to sequence the amplified TCR beta libraries as 87-base-pair reads. In the source study's methods: Across the roughly 600 repertoires, a later analysis counted tens of millions of unique TCR beta chains, some 11 million of which were shared by at least two donors. Raw reads were error-corrected and collapsed into unique sequences by a nearest-neighbor algorithm in which closely related sequences were merged to remove PCR and sequencing errors. V, D and J gene segments were assigned by aligning CDR3 sequences to IMGT reference sequences. For a sequence to be retained, a match of at least six nucleotides to both a V gene segment and a J gene segment was required. Rearrangements were called productive when the CDR3 lacked stop codons and stayed in frame with V and J; all others were non-productive. Following IMGT convention, CDR3 was defined as the stretch from the second conserved V-encoded cysteine to the conserved J-encoded phenylalanine. In an earlier analysis of around 640 of the donors, sequences lacking an unambiguous match to a single V gene segment were excluded. An earlier analysis of fewer than 750 of the donors called V segments functional above 56.7% productive rearrangements and segregating when the between-donor standard deviation exceeded 5%. A statistical classification framework was built to diagnose cytomegalovirus status from the catalog of TCR beta chain sequences. In a later analysis, V and J genes were assigned by comparing TCR nucleotide sequences against IMGT/GENE-DB human TR gene sequences. A later analysis assigned CDR3 sequences and most-parsimonious VDJ recombination scenarios with the TCRdist pipeline. In a later analysis, each TCR beta chain was defined by its CDR3 amino acid sequence together with its V-gene family, and reads lacking a unique V-gene family were excluded. To address suspected cross-contamination and a sequencing artifact, a later analysis removed several hundred highly shared, low-generation-probability nucleotide sequences. For each public chain, a later analysis derived a clonal expansion index from normalized ranks of inferred template counts within each repertoire. In a later analysis, generation probabilities were computed using a VDJ recombination model fitted to out-of-frame rearrangements, and the results were checked against IGoR. In a later analysis, hypergeometric tests were used to score TCR-TCR, TCR-HLA and TCR-CMV co-occurrence, with a repertoire-size bias correction applied to TCR pairs. In a later analysis, false discovery rates were estimated by permuting HLA or CMV assignments 20 times. In a later analysis, co-occurring TCRs were grouped using DBSCAN, with TCRdist sequence similarity added in when clustering inside HLA-allele-positive subsets. Repertoires with fewer than 30,000 or more than 120,000 public chains, plus five repertoires with anomalous nucleotide sharing, were excluded from co-occurrence clustering. The table comes from immuneACCESS by way of TCRdb, which keeps in-frame sequences with V and J called. Part of the clones is missing from these tables; in studies checked, under half for an unresolved V gene and the rest for unknown reasons. For V, J and clone size, that table is used; D and trimming come from the DNA. This sample is represented by roughly 120,000 clones; about 10% of them were singletons. Less than 4% of the sample lies in the top ten.

As to this clone: Its antigen is currently not known. Base quality data are lacking; no much larger clone is found one base away.

The receptor was isolated from a man aged 25-45 years in good health and CMV-seronegative. The rearrangement joined TRBV19 to TRBJ2-7, and TRBD1 matches 8 of the central bases. The J call may be wrong; the DNA end is better matched by TRBJ2-5. What was sequenced was PBMCs. The nucleotides read TGTGCCAGTAGTAGACAGGGGTTATCTACGACCCAGTACTTC. Translated, it reads CASSRQGLSTTQYF.